This entry describes one T cell receptor (beta chain). From its re-call of the 5' RACE reads, TCRdb lists each CDR3 protein once, without DNA. This table holds 350,000 to 400,000 distinct CDR3 sequences. The data were obtained in a study of monozygotic twins with inflammatory bowel disease. This CDR3 region has 15 residues. Germline V gene data show CDR1 as MNHEY and CDR2 as SMNVEV (reference sequence). The sequenced sample consisted of blood. This sequence originates from a human donor with ulcerative colitis or Crohn's disease, or a healthy co-twin of an affected twin (not recorded which). The J gene is TRBJ2-3, the V gene TRBV27. The CDR3 reads CASSLRLTRTDTQYF.